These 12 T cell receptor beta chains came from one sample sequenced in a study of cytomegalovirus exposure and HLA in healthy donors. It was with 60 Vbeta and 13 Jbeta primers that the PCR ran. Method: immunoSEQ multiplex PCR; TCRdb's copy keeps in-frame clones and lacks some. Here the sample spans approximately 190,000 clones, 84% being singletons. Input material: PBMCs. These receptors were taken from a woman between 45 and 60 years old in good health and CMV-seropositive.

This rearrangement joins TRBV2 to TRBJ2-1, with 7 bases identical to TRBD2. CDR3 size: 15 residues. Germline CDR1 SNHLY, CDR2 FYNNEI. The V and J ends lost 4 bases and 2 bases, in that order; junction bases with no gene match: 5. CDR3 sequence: CASSGGLAAYNEQFF. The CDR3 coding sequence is TGTGCCAGCAGTGGAGGGCTAGCGGCCTACAATGAGCAGTTCTTC.

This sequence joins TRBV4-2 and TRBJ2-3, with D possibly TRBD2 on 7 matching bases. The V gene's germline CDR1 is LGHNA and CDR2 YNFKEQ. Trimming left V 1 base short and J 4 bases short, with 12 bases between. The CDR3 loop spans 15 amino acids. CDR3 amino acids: CASSQGGGAADTQYF. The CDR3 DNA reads TGTGCCAGCAGCCAAGGAGGGGGGGCCGCAGATACGCAGTATTTT.

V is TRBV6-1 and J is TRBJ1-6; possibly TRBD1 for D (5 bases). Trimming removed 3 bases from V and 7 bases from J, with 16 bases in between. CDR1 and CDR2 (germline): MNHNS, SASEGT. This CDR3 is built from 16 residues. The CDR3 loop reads CASSDLFGRANSPLHF. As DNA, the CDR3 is TGTGCCAGCAGTGATCTTTTTGGCAGGGCAAATTCACCCCTCCACTTT.

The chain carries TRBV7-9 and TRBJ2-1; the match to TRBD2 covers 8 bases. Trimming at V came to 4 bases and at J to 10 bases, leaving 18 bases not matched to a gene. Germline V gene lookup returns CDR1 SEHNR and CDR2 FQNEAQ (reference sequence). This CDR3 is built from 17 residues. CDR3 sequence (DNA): TGTGCCAGCAGCTCGATACTGTCCGGGACTAGTTCGTGGGAGCAGTTCTTC. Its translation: CASSSILSGTSSWEQFF.

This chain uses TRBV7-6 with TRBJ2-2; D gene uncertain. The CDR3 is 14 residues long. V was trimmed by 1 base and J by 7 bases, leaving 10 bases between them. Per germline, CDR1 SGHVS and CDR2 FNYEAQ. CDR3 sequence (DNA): TGTGCCAGCAGCTTAGAGCTGGTGATCGGGGAGCTGTTTTTT. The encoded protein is CASSLELVIGELFF.

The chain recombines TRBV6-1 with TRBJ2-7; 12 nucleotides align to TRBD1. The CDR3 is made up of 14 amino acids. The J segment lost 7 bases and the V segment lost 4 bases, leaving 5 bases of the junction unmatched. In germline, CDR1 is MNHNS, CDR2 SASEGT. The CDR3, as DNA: TGTGCCAGCAGTGGGGGACAGGGGGCGCGAGAGCAGTACTTC. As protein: CASSGGQGAREQYF.

CDR3 sequence (DNA): TGTGCCAGCAGTTCCCCGGACATGGGTGCCAGTGGCTACACCTTC. Translation: CASSSPDMGASGYTF. This chain links TRBV27 with TRBJ1-2, with D perhaps matching TRBD1 (5 bases). CDR1 is MNHEY and CDR2 is SMNVEV in the germline V gene (reference sequence). The CDR3 spans 15 residues. Trimming stripped 4 bases from V and 7 bases from J, with 19 bases between.

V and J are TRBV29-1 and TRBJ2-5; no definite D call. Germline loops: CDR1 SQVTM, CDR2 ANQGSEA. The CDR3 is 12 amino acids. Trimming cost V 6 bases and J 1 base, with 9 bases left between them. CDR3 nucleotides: TGCAGCGTCCGAGCAACCCAAGAGACCCAGTACTTC. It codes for CSVRATQETQYF.

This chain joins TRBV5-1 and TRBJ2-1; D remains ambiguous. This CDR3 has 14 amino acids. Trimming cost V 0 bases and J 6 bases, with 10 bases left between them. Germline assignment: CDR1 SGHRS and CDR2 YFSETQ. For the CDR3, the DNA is TGCGCCAGCAGCTTGGGGCAGGAAAGCAATGAGCAGTTCTTC. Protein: CASSLGQESNEQFF. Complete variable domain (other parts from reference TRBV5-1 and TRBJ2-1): KAGVTQTPRYLIKTRGQQVTLSCSPISGHRSVSWYQQTPGQGLQFLFEYFSETQRNKGNFPGRFSGRQFSNSRSEMNVSTLELGDSALYLCASSLGQESNEQFFGPGTRLTVL.

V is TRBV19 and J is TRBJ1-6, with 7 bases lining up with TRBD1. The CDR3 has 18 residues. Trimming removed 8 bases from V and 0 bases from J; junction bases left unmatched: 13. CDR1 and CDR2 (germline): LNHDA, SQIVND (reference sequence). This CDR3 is CASRTTTGSFSYNSPLHF. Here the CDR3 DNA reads TGTGCCAGTCGGACGACGACAGGGTCCTTCTCCTATAATTCACCCCTCCACTTT.

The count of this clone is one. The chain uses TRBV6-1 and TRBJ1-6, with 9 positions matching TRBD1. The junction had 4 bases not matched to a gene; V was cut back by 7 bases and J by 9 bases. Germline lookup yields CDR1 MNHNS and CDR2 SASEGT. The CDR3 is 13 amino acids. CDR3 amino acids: CASNDRGGSPLHF. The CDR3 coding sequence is TGTGCCAGCAACGACAGGGGGGGTTCACCCCTCCACTTT.

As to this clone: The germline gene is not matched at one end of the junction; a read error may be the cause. In nucleotides, the CDR3 is TGTGCTAGCAGCCTAGGACAGGGGACCGGTGAGCAGTTCTTC. It specifies CASSLGQGTGEQFF. V usage is TRBV7-3 and J usage is TRBJ2-1; TRBD1 aligns across 9 bases. This CDR3 is built from 14 residues. CDR1 SGHTA and CDR2 FQGTGA come from the germline V gene.